This TCR beta chain was captured in a study of OX40 agonist ivuxolimab in advanced cancers. Study overall: The dose-escalation cohort was around 83% male, with a mean age of around 60 years, ranging roughly 20 to 90.

Study observations and caveats: The mean number of expanded clones was higher in CD8+ T cells than in CD4+. Expanded peripheral T-cell antigen specificity went undetermined.

TCRdb keeps only in-frame clones here, not all; method: immunoSEQ multiplex PCR. The repertoire holds 20,000 or so clones, with about 77% as singletons. Trimming left V 4 bases short and J 5 bases short, with 17 bases between. The CDR3 has 15 residues. CDR1 SEHNR and CDR2 FQNEAQ come from the germline V gene (reference sequence). As regards this clone: Its specificity is unknown.

The sequence came from an adult with an advanced solid tumor such as melanoma, head and neck, liver or kidney cancer. Source: CD4+ or CD8+ T cells sorted from blood, taken in a trial of the OX40 agonist ivuxolimab. The rearrangement links TRBV7-9 to TRBJ1-1; D remains unclear. The CDR3 protein is CASSSHSTEQTEAFF. The CDR3 DNA reads as TGTGCCAGCAGCTCCCACAGTACCGAACAAACTGAAGCTTTCTTT.